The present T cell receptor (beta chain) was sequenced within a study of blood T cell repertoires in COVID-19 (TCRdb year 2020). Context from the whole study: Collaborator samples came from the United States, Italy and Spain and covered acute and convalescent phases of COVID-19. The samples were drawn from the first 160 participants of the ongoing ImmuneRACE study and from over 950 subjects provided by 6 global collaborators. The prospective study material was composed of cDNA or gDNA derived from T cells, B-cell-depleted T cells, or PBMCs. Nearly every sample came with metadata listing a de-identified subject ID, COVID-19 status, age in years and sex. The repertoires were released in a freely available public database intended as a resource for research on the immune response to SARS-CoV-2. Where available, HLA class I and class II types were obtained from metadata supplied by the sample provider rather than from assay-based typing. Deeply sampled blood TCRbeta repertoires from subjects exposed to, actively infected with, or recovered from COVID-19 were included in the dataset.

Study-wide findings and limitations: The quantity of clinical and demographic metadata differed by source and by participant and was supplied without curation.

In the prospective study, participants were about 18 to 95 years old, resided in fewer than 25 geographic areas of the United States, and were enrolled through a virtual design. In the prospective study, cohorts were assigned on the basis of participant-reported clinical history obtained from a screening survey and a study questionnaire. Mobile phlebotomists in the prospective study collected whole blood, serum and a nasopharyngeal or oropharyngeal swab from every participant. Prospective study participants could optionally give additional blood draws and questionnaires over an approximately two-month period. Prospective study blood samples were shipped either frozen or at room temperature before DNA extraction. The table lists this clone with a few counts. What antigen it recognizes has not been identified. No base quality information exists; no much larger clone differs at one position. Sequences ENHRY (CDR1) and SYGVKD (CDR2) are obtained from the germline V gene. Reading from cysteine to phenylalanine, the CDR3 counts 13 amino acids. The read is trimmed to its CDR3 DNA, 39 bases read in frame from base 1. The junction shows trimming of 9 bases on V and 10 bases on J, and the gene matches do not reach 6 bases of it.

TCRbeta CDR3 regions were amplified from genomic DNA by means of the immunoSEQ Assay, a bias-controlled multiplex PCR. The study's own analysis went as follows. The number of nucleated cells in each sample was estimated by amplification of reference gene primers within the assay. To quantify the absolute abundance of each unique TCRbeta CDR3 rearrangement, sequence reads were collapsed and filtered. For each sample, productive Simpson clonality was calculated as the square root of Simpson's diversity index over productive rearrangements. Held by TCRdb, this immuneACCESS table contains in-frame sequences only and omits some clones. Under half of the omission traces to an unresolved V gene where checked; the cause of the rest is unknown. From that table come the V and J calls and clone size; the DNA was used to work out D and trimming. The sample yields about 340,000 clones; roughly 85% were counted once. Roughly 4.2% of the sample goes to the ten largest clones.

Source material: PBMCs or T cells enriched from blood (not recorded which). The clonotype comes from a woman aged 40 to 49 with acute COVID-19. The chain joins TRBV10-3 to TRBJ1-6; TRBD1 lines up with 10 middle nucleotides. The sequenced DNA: TGTGCCATTCGGACAGGGGGAAACTCACCCCTCCACTTT. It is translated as CAIRTGGNSPLHF.